The 25 T cell receptor beta chains reported below all come from one sample, sequenced in a study of human T cells and chemical hapten exposure. TCRdb re-analysed the RACE reads in MiXCR, keeping a single row per CDR3 protein. Of some 38,000 distinct CDR3 sequences listed, approximately 7.6% are singletons. Time point given: pre-sensitization, week 0. Indicated treatment: therapeutic diphenylcyclopropenone sensitization with weekly scalp DPC. Sequenced here: whole blood, sampled in connection with sensitization to the hapten diphenylcyclopropenone (DPC). The receptor source for this set is a woman aged 45-65 years with alopecia areata. Some clones in this sample may be carry-over from other donors' samples.

This clonotype was seen many times. The chain links TRBV20-1 to TRBJ2-3, with 7 positions matching TRBD2. The germline V gene has CDR1 DFQATT and CDR2 SNEGSKA (reference sequence). The V and J ends lost 4 bases and 6 bases, in that order; junction bases with no gene match: 7. The CDR3 is 13 amino acids. Here the CDR3 DNA reads TGCAGTGCTATTTCCGCGGGAGTTGATACGCAGTATTTT. This gives the protein CSAISAGVDTQYF.

Ten or more counts support this clonotype. The chain links TRBV12-3 or TRBV12-4 to TRBJ1-1; tentatively, D is TRBD1 (5 bases). The length of the CDR3 is 14 residues. The V gene lost 3 bases and the J gene lost 3 bases, with 11 bases spanning the gap. CDR3 DNA: TGTGCCAGCAGTTTTAGGCAGGGCCACACTGAAGCTTTCTTT. Amino acids: CASSFRQGHTEAFF.

This clonotype was counted at least ten times. The chain links TRBV29-1 to TRBJ2-3, with D unresolved. CDR1 SQVTM and CDR2 ANQGSEA come from the germline V gene. The CDR3 runs to 11 residues. Trimming pared 4 bases from V and 4 bases from J, leaving 6 bases between. The CDR3 DNA is TGCAGCGTTGCGTCCGCAGATACGCAGTATTTT. This translates into CSVASADTQYF.

This clonotype was detected a few times. V gene TRBV7-3 combines with J gene TRBJ2-1; TRBD1 agrees at 11 bases. The CDR3 totals 13 residues. Per the germline V gene, CDR1 is SGHTA and CDR2 is FQGTGA. Trimming removed 5 bases from V and 7 bases from J; junction bases left unmatched: 1. CDR3 region: CASSGTGGNEQFF. The CDR3 bases are TGTGCCAGCAGCGGGACAGGGGGAAATGAGCAGTTCTTC.

In its sample, this clonotype was seen many times. The rearrangement joins TRBV19 to TRBJ1-4; D gene ambiguous. Between the trimmed V and J ends, which lost 3 bases and 4 bases, there was a span of 9 bases. CDR1 LNHDA and CDR2 SQIVND come from the germline V gene (reference sequence). The CDR3 has 14 amino acids. The CDR3 loop reads CASSIQASNEKLFF. The CDR3 nucleotides read TGTGCCAGTAGTATCCAGGCCAGTAATGAAAAACTGTTTTTT.

Only a few counts were recorded for this clonotype. V gene TRBV20-1 combines with J gene TRBJ1-6, with TRBD1 identical over 10 bases. Germline CDR1 reads DFQATT; CDR2 reads SNEGSKA (reference sequence). The CDR3 contains 15 residues. The V segment lost 6 bases and the J segment 9 bases; nucleotides outside the gene matches: 11. The CDR3 nucleotides are TGCAGTGCCAGGAGACCGGGACAGGGGTCTTCACCCCTCCACTTT. As protein: CSARRPGQGSSPLHF.

The gene calls are TRBV6-2 or TRBV6-3 and TRBJ1-1, with D uncertain. CDR1 is MNHEY and CDR2 is SVGEGT in the germline V gene. Trimming pared 5 bases from V and 6 bases from J, leaving 13 bases between. The CDR3 covers 13 residues. This chain's CDR3 is CASSTGWSSEAFF. The CDR3 DNA is TGTGCCAGCAGTACCGGATGGAGCTCTGAAGCTTTCTTT.

The DNA of the CDR3 is TGTGCCAGCATCCCCGGGACAGCGCCCTACGAGCAGTACTTC. Amino acid sequence: CASIPGTAPYEQYF. The chain joins TRBV6-6 to TRBJ2-7; 7 bases map to TRBD1. There are 14 residues in the CDR3. Looked up from germline, CDR1 is MNHNY and CDR2 is SVGAGI (reference sequence). V was clipped by 7 bases and J by 2 bases; unmatched bases: 8.

The table lists this clonotype with many counts. V gene TRBV21-1 combines with J gene TRBJ2-3; the D call TRBD1 from the table was never checked on the DNA. TRBV21-1 is shown as a pseudogene. The CDR3 runs 17 residues. The CDR3 DNA reads as TGTGCCAGCAGCAAACCCTCGTGCCCGGGAGGCGCAGATACGCAGTATTTT. This translates into CASSKPSCPGGADTQYF.

Worth noting for this clonotype: A much larger clone differs from this one at a single base, so this may be a read error. The chain has TRBV7-6 and TRBJ2-5; TRBD2 matches at 7 bases. V shed 4 bases and J 10 bases; nucleotides not matched to a gene: 12. The germline V gene encodes CDR1 SGHVS and CDR2 FNYEAQ. The CDR3 has 14 residues. As DNA, the CDR3 is TGTGCCAGCAGCTCGACTAGCCCGCAGTTAGTCCAGTACTTC. Translating it yields CASSSTSPQLVQYF.

This clonotype was counted only a few times. The chain has TRBV3-1 and TRBJ2-1; perhaps TRBD1 as D (6 bases). This CDR3 comprises 11 residues. Between the trimmed V and J ends, which lost 5 bases and 9 bases, there was a span of 8 bases. Germline lookup yields CDR1 LGHDT and CDR2 YNNKEL (reference sequence). CDR3 amino acids: CASSVGGEQFF. The CDR3, as DNA: TGTGCCAGCAGCGTAGGGGGTGAGCAGTTCTTC.

The gene calls are TRBV10-3 and TRBJ2-1, with a weak D call TRBD2 (6 bases). The CDR3 consists of 13 residues. Per the germline V gene, CDR1 is ENHRY and CDR2 is SYGVKD. V was pared by 3 bases and J by 8 bases, with 11 bases between. CDR3 in amino acids: CAISEAGRHEQFF. CDR3 DNA: TGTGCCATCAGTGAAGCCGGGAGACATGAGCAGTTCTTC.

The V and J genes are TRBV29-1 and TRBJ1-2, with D maybe TRBD1 (5 bases). Looked up from germline, CDR1 is SQVTM and CDR2 is ANQGSEA. The CDR3 runs to 12 residues. Trimming shortened V by 4 bases and J by 2 bases, and 8 bases separated the two germline ends. Here the CDR3 reads CSVAWGNYGYTF. The CDR3, as DNA: TGCAGCGTTGCTTGGGGGAACTATGGCTACACCTTC.

This clonotype has a handful of counts. This sequence joins TRBV11-3 and TRBJ1-5; D unclear. The V gene's germline CDR1 is SGHNT and CDR2 YENEEA. V was pared by 0 bases and J by 9 bases, with 12 bases between. The CDR3 length is 14 residues. The DNA of the CDR3 is TGTGCCAGCAGCTTAGAACCTGGTGGTTGGCCCCAGCATTTT. It is translated as CASSLEPGGWPQHF.

This clonotype was found many times. This sequence joins TRBV2 and TRBJ2-1; no definite D call. The germline V gene encodes CDR1 SNHLY and CDR2 FYNNEI. The V end lost 6 bases, the J end lost 0 bases, and 6 bases lay between the germline ends. This CDR3 has 13 residues. This CDR3 reads CASSPDSYNEQFF. DNA of the CDR3: TGTGCCAGCAGCCCAGACTCCTACAATGAGCAGTTCTTC.

This clonotype was detected ten times or more. The rearrangement links TRBV6-1 to TRBJ2-1; possibly TRBD2 for D (5 bases). V gave up 8 bases and J gave up 7 bases, with 30 bases separating them. The germline CDR1 and CDR2 sequences are MNHNS and SASEGT. The CDR3 contains 18 residues. CDR3 sequence (DNA): TGTGCCAGCCGAAAGATTGCCTCAGCGGTCTTATCGGAAAATGAGCAGTTCTTC. Its translation is CASRKIASAVLSENEQFF.

The chain links TRBV5-5 to TRBJ1-2; 8 bases are shared with TRBD1. The CDR3 loop spans 14 amino acids. V was pared by 2 bases and J by 6 bases, with 6 bases of the junction left unmatched. The germline V gene encodes CDR1 SGHKS and CDR2 YYEKEE (reference sequence). DNA for the CDR3: TGTGCCAGCAGCTTTCCAGGGGGCCCACATGGCTACACCTTC. This gives the protein CASSFPGGPHGYTF.

The table lists this clonotype with many counts. The chain recombines TRBV27 with TRBJ1-5, with unresolved D. Germline V gene data show CDR1 as MNHEY and CDR2 as SMNVEV (reference sequence). This CDR3 has 14 amino acids. Between the trimmed V and J ends, which lost 3 bases and 6 bases, there was a span of 12 bases. As DNA, the CDR3 is TGTGCCAGCAGTTTTGAGGAGGGCCGTCAGCCCCAGCATTTT. This translates into CASSFEEGRQPQHF.

Many counts were recorded for this clonotype. The rearrangement links TRBV3-1 to TRBJ1-4, with D possibly being TRBD1 (5 bases). This CDR3 is 15 amino acids long. V was cut by 1 base and J by 7 bases, with 13 bases left in between. Looked up from germline, CDR1 is LGHDT and CDR2 is YNNKEL (reference sequence). Written as DNA, the CDR3 is TGTGCCAGCAGCCAAGCTGTCGGGGGGAGTGAAAAACTGTTTTTT. Its translation is CASSQAVGGSEKLFF.

This clonotype was seen a handful of times. The chain has TRBV6-5 and TRBJ1-6; TRBD1 agrees at 8 bases. The CDR3 is made up of 17 amino acids. The germline V gene has CDR1 MNHEY and CDR2 SVGAGI. Trimming took 2 bases from V and 7 from J; bases not matched to a gene: 10. CDR3 amino acids: CASSYGAQGAGNSPLHF. The CDR3, as DNA: TGTGCCAGCAGTTACGGTGCGCAGGGGGCAGGGAATTCACCCCTCCACTTT.

This clonotype was recorded many times. The genes are TRBV9 and TRBJ2-7, with 9 bases that match TRBD1. With 4 bases clipped from V and 5 bases from J, the junction kept 7 bases outside the gene matches. The CDR3 has 14 residues. CDR1 and CDR2 (germline): SGDLS, YYNGEE. CDR3 nucleotides: TGTGCCAGCAGCCGAGGGACAGGGTCTAACGAGCAGTACTTC. Residues: CASSRGTGSNEQYF. Using reference TRBV9 and TRBJ2-7 for the parts outside the CDR3, the full variable domain is DSGVTQTPKHLITATGQRVTLRCSPRSGDLSVYWYQQSLDQGLQFLIQYYNGEERAKGNILERFSAQQFPDLHSELNLSSLELGDSALYFCASSRGTGSNEQYFGPGTRLTVT.

At least ten counts were recorded for this clonotype. J is TRBJ1-2 and V is TRBV19; the D is unclear. Germline loops: CDR1 LNHDA, CDR2 SQIVND (reference sequence). The CDR3 is 14 residues long. V was clipped by 3 bases and J by 1 base, with 9 bases between them. In nucleotides, the CDR3 is TGTGCCAGTAGTATCCCAGCGGGTAACTATGGCTACACCTTC. It specifies CASSIPAGNYGYTF.

This clonotype was counted at least ten times. The rearrangement joins TRBV12-5 to TRBJ1-1; 7 bases line up with TRBD1. With 7 bases clipped from V and 8 bases from J, the junction kept 7 bases outside the gene matches. This CDR3 contains 12 residues. The germline gives CDR1 LGHNT, CDR2 FRNRAP. The CDR3 DNA reads as TGTGCTAGTGCGACGGGACAGACCGAAGCTTTCTTT. Amino acid sequence: CASATGQTEAFF.

The CDR3 DNA is TGTGCCAGCAGCCAAGATCTATTCACCTACGAGCAGTACTTC. Translated, it gives CASSQDLFTYEQYF. The chain couples TRBV4-2 to TRBJ2-7; D gene unclear. V was pared by 0 bases and J by 2 bases, with 8 bases between. This CDR3 is built from 14 residues. Germline V gene lookup returns CDR1 LGHNA and CDR2 YNFKEQ.

This chain joins TRBV27 and TRBJ2-7, with D maybe TRBD1 (7 bases). V lost 5 bases and J lost 4, with 18 bases in between. The CDR3 has 15 residues. Germline CDR1 reads MNHEY; CDR2 reads SMNVEV (reference sequence). CDR3 coding DNA: TGTGCCAGCAGTCTCCGACAGGGAGGCTCGTACGAGCAGTACTTC. Translating it yields CASSLRQGGSYEQYF.